The clone carrying this T cell receptor beta chain was seen only a few times. What it recognizes is unknown. The source of the sample is a study of T-cell reconstitution after alpha-beta-depleted transplantation in children. Trimming left V 1 base short and J 4 bases short, with 14 bases between. The CDR3 runs 16 residues. CDR1 and CDR2 from the germline V gene are LGHDT and YNNKEL (reference sequence). Preparation of the TCRbeta library involved a method that used unique molecular identifiers. Using its own MiXCR run on the PCR reads, TCRdb lists one record per CDR3 protein. The table lists about 27,000 distinct CDR3 sequences, 15% to 20% of them singletons. Whole-study results and caveats: There were reportedly several hundred expanded graft clones from which alpha-beta T cells came about two months after transplant. When one year had passed after transplant, most T-cell counts and diversity came from newly produced T cells.

The chain has TRBV3-1 and TRBJ2-1; D may match TRBD1 or TRBD2 (6 bases each). The input for sequencing was PBMCs, mostly from graft donor cells, taken 60 days after TCRalphabeta/CD19-depleted stem cell transplant. The receptor comes from a male patient between 2 and 9 years old who had a stem cell transplant for acute lymphoblastic leukemia, so the T cells may come from the graft donor. The CDR3 region is CASSQAGGESYNEQFF. The CDR3 nucleotides are TGTGCCAGCAGCCAAGCCGGGGGCGAGAGTTACAATGAGCAGTTCTTC.